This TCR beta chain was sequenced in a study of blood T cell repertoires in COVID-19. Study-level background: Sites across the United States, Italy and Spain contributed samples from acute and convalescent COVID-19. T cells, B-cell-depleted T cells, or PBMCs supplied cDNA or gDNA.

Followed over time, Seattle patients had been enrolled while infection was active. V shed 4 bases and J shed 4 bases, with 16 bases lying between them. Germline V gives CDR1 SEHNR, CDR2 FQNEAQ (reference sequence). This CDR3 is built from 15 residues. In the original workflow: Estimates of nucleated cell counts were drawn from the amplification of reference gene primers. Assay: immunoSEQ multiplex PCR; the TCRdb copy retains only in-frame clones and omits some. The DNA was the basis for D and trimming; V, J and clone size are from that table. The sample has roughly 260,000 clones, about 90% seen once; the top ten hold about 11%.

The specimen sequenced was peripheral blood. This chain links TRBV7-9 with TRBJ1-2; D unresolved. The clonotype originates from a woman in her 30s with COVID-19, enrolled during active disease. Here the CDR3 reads CASSSSQVFGYGYTF. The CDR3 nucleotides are TGTGCCAGCAGCTCCAGCCAGGTCTTTGGCTATGGCTACACCTTC. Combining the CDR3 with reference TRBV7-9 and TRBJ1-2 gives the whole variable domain DTGVSQNPRHKITKRGQNVTFRCDPISEHNRLYWYRQTLGQGPEFLTYFQNEAQLEKSRLLSDRFSAERPKGSFSTLEIQRTEQGDSAMYLCASSSSQVFGYGYTFGSGTRLTVV.